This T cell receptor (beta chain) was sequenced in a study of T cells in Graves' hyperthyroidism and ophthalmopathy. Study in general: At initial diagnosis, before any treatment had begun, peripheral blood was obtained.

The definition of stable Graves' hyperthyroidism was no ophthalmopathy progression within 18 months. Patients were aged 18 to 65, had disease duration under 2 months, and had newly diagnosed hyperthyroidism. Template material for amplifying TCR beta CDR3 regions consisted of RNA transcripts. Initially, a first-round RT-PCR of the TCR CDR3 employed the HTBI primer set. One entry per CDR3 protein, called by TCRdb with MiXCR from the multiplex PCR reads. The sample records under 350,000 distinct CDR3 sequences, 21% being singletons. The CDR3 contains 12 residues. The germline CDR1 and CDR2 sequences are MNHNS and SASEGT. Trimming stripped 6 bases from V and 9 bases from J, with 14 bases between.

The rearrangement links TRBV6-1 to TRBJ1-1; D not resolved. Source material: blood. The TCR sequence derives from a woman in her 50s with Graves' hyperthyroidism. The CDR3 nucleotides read TGTGCCAGCAGGTCGTTTCGCAGTCAAGCTTTCTTT. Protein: CASRSFRSQAFF.